This TCR beta chain was obtained from a study of cytomegalovirus exposure and HLA in healthy donors. Losses at the gene ends were 1 base for V and 3 bases for J; bases not matched to a gene: 6. This CDR3 comprises 17 residues. The V gene's germline CDR1 is MGHDK and CDR2 SYGVNS. PCR employed 60 Vbeta and 13 Jbeta primers. The data were produced by immunoSEQ multiplex PCR, yet TCRdb's version contains in-frame clones alone and is incomplete. The sample table sets out under 60,000 clones. Concerning this clone itself: The antigen remains undetermined.

Findings and limits, study-wide: Relative to equally common others, HLA-associated TCR beta chains showed greater clonal expansion in a later analysis. Presence/absence analysis assumed near-uniform sequencing depth across donors.

The sample comprised PBMCs. V gene TRBV25-1 combines with J gene TRBJ2-5, with 12 bases aligning to TRBD1. The receptor comes from a woman in her 30s in good health and CMV-seropositive. This CDR3 is CASSEFWDRGREETQYF. In DNA form, the CDR3 reads TGTGCCAGCAGTGAATTTTGGGACAGGGGGCGGGAAGAGACCCAGTACTTC.